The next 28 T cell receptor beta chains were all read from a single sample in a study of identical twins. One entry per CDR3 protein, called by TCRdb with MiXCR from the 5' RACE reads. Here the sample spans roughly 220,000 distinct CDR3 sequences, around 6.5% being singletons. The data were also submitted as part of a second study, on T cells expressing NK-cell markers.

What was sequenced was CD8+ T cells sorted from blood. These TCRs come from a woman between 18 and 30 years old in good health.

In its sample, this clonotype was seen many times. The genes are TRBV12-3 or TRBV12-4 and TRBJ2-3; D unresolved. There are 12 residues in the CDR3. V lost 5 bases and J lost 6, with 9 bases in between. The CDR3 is CASSPVADTQYF. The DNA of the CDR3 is TGTGCCAGCAGTCCCGTGGCGGATACGCAGTATTTT.

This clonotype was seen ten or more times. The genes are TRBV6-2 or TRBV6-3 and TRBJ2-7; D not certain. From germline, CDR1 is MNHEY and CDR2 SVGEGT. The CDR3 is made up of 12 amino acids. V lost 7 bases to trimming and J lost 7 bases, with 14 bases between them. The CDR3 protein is CASTQDPREQYF. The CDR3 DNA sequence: TGTGCCAGCACCCAGGATCCAAGAGAGCAGTACTTC.

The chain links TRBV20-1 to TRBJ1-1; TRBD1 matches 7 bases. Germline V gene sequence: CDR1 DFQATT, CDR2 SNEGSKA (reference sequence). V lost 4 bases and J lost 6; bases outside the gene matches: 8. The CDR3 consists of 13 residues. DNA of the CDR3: TGCAGTGCTAACTACCCAGGGGGAGCTGAAGCTTTCTTT. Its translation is CSANYPGGAEAFF.

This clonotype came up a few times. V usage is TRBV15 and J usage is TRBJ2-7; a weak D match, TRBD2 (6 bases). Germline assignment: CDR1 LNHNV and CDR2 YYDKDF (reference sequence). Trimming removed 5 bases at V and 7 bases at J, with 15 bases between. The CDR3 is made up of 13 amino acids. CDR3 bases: TGTGCCACCAGCGGAGGGACTCCTAGTGAGCAGTACTTC. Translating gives CATSGGTPSEQYF.

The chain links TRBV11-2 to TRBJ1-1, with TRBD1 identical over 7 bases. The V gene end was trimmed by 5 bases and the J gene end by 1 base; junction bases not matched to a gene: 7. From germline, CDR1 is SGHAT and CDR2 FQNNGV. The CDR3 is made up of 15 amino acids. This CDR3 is CASSPQQGRNTEAFF. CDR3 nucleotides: TGTGCCAGCAGCCCACAACAGGGGAGGAACACTGAAGCTTTCTTT. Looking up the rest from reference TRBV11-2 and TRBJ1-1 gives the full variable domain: EAGVAQSPRYKIIEKRQSVAFWCNPISGHATLYWYQQILGQGPKLLIQFQNNGVVDDSQLPKDRFSAERLKGVDSTLKIQPAKLEDSAVYLCASSPQQGRNTEAFFGQGTRLTVV.

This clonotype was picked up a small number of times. The DNA of the CDR3 is TGTGCCAGCAGTTACAACGGGCGGACTAGCGGGAGCTCGTACGAGCAGTACTTC. Protein: CASSYNGRTSGSSYEQYF. V is TRBV6-5 and J is TRBJ2-7; 13 bases are a match to TRBD2. Losses at the gene ends were 2 bases for V and 4 bases for J; bases not matched to a gene: 11. Germline V gene data show CDR1 as MNHEY and CDR2 as SVGAGI. This CDR3 has 18 amino acids.

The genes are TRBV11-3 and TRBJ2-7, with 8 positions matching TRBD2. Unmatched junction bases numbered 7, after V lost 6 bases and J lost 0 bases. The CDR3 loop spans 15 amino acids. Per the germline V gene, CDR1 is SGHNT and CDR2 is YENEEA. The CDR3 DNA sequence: TGTGCCAGCAGTCCCGGGAGGGTAGGCTCCTACGAGCAGTACTTC. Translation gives CASSPGRVGSYEQYF.

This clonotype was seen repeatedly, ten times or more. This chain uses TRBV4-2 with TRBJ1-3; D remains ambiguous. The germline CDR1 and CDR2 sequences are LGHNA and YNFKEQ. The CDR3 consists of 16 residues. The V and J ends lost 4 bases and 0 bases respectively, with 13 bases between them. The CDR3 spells CASSPEVKSSGNTIYF. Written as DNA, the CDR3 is TGTGCCAGCAGCCCTGAGGTCAAGAGCTCTGGAAACACCATATATTTT.

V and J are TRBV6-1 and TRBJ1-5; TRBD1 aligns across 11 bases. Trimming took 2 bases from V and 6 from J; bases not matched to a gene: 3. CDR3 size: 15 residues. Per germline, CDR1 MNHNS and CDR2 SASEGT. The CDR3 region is CASSERTGGFQPQHF. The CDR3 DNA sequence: TGTGCCAGCAGTGAACGGACAGGGGGCTTTCAGCCCCAGCATTTT.

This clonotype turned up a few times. The CDR3, as DNA: TGTGCCAGCAGTGGCCGGGACAGGGAGGCCTATGGCTACACCTTC. This gives the protein CASSGRDREAYGYTF. The chain carries TRBV2 and TRBJ1-2; 9 bases line up with TRBD1. This CDR3 region has 15 residues. Germline V CDR1 and CDR2: SNHLY, FYNNEI. V trimming: 4 bases; J trimming: 4 bases; junction bases outside the gene matches: 7. Based on the CDR3 plus reference TRBV2 and TRBJ1-2, the full variable domain is EPEVTQTPSHQVTQMGQEVILRCVPISNHLYFYWYRQILGQKVEFLVSFYNNEISEKSEIFDDQFSVERPDGSNFTLKIRSTKLEDSAMYFCASSGRDREAYGYTFGSGTRLTVV.

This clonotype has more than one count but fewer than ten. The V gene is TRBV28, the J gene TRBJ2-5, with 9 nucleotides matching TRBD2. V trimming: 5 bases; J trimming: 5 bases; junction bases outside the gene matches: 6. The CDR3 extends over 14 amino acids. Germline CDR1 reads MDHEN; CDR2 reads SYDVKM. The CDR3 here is CASSVSGSRETQYF. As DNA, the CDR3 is TGTGCCAGCAGTGTTAGCGGGAGTCGGGAGACCCAGTACTTC. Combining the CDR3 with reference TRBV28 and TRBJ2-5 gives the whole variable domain DVKVTQSSRYLVKRTGEKVFLECVQDMDHENMFWYRQDPGLGLRLIYFSYDVKMKEKGDIPEGYSVSREKKERFSLILESASTNQTSMYLCASSVSGSRETQYFGPGTRLLVL.

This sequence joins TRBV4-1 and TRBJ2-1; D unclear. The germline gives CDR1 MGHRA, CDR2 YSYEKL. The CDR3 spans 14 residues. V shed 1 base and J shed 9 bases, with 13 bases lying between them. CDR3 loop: CASSQGPLGSEQFF. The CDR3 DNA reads TGCGCCAGCAGCCAAGGACCCCTGGGAAGTGAGCAGTTCTTC.

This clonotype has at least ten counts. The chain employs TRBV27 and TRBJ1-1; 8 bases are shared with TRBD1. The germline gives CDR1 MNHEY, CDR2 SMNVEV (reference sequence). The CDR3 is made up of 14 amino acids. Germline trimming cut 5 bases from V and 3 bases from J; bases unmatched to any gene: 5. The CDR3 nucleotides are TGTGCCAGCAGTCCCAGGGGGCTCGACACTGAAGCTTTCTTT. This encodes CASSPRGLDTEAFF.

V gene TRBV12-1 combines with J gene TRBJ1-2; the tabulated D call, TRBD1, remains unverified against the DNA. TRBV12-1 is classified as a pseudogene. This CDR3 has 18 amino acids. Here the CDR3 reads CASSWRDRAWRTLYGYTF. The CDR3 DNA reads TGTGCCAGCAGCTGGAGGGACCGGGCGTGGCGGACCCTTTATGGCTACACCTTC.

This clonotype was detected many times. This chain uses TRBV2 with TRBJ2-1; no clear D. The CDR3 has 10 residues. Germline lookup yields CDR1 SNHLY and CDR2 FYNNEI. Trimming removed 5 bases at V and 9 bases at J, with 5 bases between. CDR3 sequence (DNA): TGTGCCAGCAGTCGTCGTGAGCAGTTCTTC. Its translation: CASSRREQFF.

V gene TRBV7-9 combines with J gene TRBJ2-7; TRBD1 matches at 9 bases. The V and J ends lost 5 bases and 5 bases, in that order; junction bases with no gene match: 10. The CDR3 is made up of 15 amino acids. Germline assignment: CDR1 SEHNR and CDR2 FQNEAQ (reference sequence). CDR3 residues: CASSLRDRVLDEQYF. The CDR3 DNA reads TGTGCCAGCAGCCTCCGGGACAGGGTTCTGGACGAGCAGTACTTC. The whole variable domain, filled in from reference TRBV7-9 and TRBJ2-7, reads DTGVSQNPRHKITKRGQNVTFRCDPISEHNRLYWYRQTLGQGPEFLTYFQNEAQLEKSRLLSDRFSAERPKGSFSTLEIQRTEQGDSAMYLCASSLRDRVLDEQYFGPGTRLTVT.

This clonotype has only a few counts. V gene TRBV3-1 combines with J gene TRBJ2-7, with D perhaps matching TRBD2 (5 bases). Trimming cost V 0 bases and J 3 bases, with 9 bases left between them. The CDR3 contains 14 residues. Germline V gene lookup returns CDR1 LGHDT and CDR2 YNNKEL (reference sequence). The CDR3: CASSQEEVFYEQYF. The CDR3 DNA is TGTGCCAGCAGCCAAGAGGAGGTTTTCTACGAGCAGTACTTC.

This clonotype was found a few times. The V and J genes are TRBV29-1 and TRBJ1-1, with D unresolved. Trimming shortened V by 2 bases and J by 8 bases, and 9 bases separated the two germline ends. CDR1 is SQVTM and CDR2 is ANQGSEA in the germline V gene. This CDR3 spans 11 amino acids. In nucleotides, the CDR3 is TGCAGCGTTGAACGGGTCAGGGAAGCTTTCTTT. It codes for CSVERVREAFF. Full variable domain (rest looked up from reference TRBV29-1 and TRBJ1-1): SAVISQKPSRDICQRGTSLTIQCQVDSQVTMMFWYRQQPGQSLTLIATANQGSEATYESGFVIDKFPISRPNLTFSTLTVSNMSPEDSSIYLCSVERVREAFFGQGTRLTVV.

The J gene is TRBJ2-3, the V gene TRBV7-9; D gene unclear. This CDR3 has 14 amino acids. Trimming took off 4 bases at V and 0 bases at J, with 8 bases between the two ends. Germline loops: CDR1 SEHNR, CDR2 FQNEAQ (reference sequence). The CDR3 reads CASSSLRSTDTQYF. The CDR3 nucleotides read TGTGCCAGCAGCTCGCTCCGGAGCACAGATACGCAGTATTTT.

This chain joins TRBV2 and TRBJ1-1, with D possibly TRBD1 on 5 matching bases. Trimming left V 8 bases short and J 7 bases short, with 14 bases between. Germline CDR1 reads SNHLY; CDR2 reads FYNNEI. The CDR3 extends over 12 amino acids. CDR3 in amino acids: CASPGAAFEAFF. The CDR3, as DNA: TGTGCCAGCCCTGGGGCTGCTTTTGAAGCTTTCTTT.

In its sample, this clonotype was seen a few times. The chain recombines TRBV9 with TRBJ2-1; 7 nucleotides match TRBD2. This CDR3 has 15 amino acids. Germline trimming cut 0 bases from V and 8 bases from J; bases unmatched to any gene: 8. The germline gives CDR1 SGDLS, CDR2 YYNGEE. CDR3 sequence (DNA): TGTGCCAGCAGCGTAGGTCTAGCGGTTTTGGATGAGCAGTTCTTC. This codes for CASSVGLAVLDEQFF. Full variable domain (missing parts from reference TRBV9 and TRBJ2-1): DSGVTQTPKHLITATGQRVTLRCSPRSGDLSVYWYQQSLDQGLQFLIQYYNGEERAKGNILERFSAQQFPDLHSELNLSSLELGDSALYFCASSVGLAVLDEQFFGPGTRLTVL.

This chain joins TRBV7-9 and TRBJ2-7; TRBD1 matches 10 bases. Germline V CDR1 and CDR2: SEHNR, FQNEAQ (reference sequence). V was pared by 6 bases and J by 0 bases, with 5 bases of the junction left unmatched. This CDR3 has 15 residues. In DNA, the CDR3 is TGTGCCAGCAGGGGACAGGGGTCCAGCTCCTACGAGCAGTACTTC. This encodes CASRGQGSSSYEQYF.

This chain's CDR3 is CASSFNKVSSGANVLTF. For the CDR3, the DNA is TGTGCCAGCAGTTTTAATAAGGTTTCCTCTGGGGCCAACGTCCTGACTTTC. The chain uses TRBV27 and TRBJ2-6; D call uncertain. Germline CDR1 is MNHEY and CDR2 is SMNVEV (reference sequence). The CDR3 runs 17 residues. The germline V and J ends were trimmed by 3 bases and 0 bases, with 12 bases remaining between them.

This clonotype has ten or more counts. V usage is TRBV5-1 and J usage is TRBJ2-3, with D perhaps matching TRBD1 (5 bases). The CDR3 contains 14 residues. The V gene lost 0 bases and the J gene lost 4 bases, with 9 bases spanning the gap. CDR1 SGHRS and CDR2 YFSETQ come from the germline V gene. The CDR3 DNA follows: TGCGCCAGCAGCTTGGCAGGGCCCGCAGATACGCAGTATTTT. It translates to CASSLAGPADTQYF.

CDR3 region: CASSDASGNEQFF. The DNA of the CDR3 is TGTGCCAGCAGCGACGCTAGCGGCAATGAGCAGTTCTTC. This chain uses TRBV9 with TRBJ2-1; 7 nucleotides agree with TRBD2. The V gene end was trimmed by 3 bases and the J gene end by 6 bases; junction bases not matched to a gene: 3. CDR1 SGDLS and CDR2 YYNGEE come from the germline V gene. CDR3 length equals 13 residues.

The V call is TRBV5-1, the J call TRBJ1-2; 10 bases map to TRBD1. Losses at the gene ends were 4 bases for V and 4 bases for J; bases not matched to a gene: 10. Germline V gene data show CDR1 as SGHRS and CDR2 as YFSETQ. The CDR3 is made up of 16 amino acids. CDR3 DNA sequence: TGCGCCAGCAGCCCGGGACAGGGGACGCTCCTCTATGGCTACACCTTC. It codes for CASSPGQGTLLYGYTF.

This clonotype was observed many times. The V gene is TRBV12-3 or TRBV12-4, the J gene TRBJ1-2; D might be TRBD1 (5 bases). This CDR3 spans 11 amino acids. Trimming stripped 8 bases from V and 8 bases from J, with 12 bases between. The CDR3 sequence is CASGRGGGYTF. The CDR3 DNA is TGTGCCAGCGGAAGGGGTGGCGGCTACACCTTC.

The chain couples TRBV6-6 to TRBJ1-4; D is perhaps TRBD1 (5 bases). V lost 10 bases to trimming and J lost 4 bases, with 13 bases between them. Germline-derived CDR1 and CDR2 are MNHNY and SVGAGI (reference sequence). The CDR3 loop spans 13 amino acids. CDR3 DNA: TGTGCCACCACCTCGGGGGTTAATGAAAAACTGTTTTTT. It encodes CATTSGVNEKLFF.